This T cell receptor beta chain was sequenced for a study of cytomegalovirus exposure and HLA in healthy donors. Overall study findings and caveats: Donor immune exposure was known only as CMV serostatus. Many donors shared some public TCRs, even though most TCR sequences were rare. The authors enumerated 150 to 200 TCR beta chains as linked to cytomegalovirus.

PCR amplification relied on 60 Vbeta primers (plus 13 Jbeta primers). The assay was immunoSEQ multiplex PCR, and TCRdb's table has in-frame clones only and misses some. The top ten hold roughly 3.2% of the sample, which has 130,000 or so clones, around 80% seen once. Details on this clone: As yet, its antigen is unknown.

The germline gives CDR1 MRHNA, CDR2 SNTAGT. V gave up 9 bases and J gave up 3 bases; unmatched junction bases: 4. This CDR3 has 14 amino acids. V usage is TRBV6-4 and J usage is TRBJ2-2; the match to TRBD1 covers 10 bases. The sequence was collected from a man between 25 and 39 years old in good health and CMV-seronegative. The sequenced sample was PBMCs. The CDR3 bases are TGTGCCAGTGGGACAGGGGAAGACACCGGGGAGCTGTTTTTT. Translated: CASGTGEDTGELFF.